The source of this T cell receptor beta chain is a study of blood T cell repertoires in COVID-19. CDR3 size: 19 residues. With 6 bases clipped from V and 2 bases from J, the junction kept 16 bases outside the gene matches. CDR1 is MNHEY and CDR2 is SMNVEV in the germline V gene (reference sequence). Clones were read by immunoSEQ multiplex PCR, and TCRdb kept only the in-frame ones, dropping some. The table includes approximately 300,000 clones, roughly 87% detected once. V is TRBV27 and J is TRBJ2-1; 10 nucleotides align to TRBD2. The sequence was collected from a man aged 45-65 years with active or convalescent COVID-19. The specimen was peripheral blood. The DNA for the CDR3 is TGTGCCAGCAGCCCGGGGGCTAGCGGGGGTACTTACCCCTACAATGAGCAGTTCTTC. Its protein product is CASSPGASGGTYPYNEQFF.